Below, 28 T cell receptor beta chains from the same sample are listed, as sequenced in a study of radiation and T cells in renal cell carcinoma. Described treatment: treatment-naive control, cytoreductive nephrectomy. Sequencing used immunoSEQ multiplex PCR; TCRdb keeps in-frame clones, though not all of them. The sample contains about 7,900 clones, less than 75% of which appear only once. The material sequenced was tumor tissue, taken from a patient whose treatment was nephrectomy without radiotherapy. These receptors came from an older woman with renal cell carcinoma.

This chain links TRBV2 with TRBJ1-1, with D tentatively TRBD1 (5 bases). The germline V and J ends were trimmed by 4 bases and 1 base, with 16 bases remaining between them. Germline CDR1 SNHLY, CDR2 FYNNEI. The CDR3 sequence is 16 residues long. DNA for the CDR3: TGTGCCAGCAGTGCTGACTCCGGGACGGCGAACACTGAAGCTTTCTTT. Translation: CASSADSGTANTEAFF.

This clone was observed a few times. The chain carries TRBV19 and TRBJ2-1, with D perhaps matching TRBD2 (6 bases). This CDR3 has 13 residues. Germline V lookup: CDR1 LNHDA, CDR2 SQIVND (reference sequence). V was cut by 7 bases and J by 2 bases, with 9 bases left in between. In DNA, the CDR3 is TGTGCCAGTAATGGGGGGACCTACAATGAGCAGTTCTTC. Amino acid sequence: CASNGGTYNEQFF.

As to this clone: The junction and the germline gene differ at one end; a read error may be behind it. V is TRBV4-3 and J is TRBJ1-2; a possible D gene is TRBD1 (5 bases). Germline loops: CDR1 LGHNA, CDR2 YSLEER. The CDR3 runs 17 residues. CDR3 residues: CASSQDSAQGISYDYTF. CDR3 nucleotides: TGCGCCAGCAGCCAAGATTCCGCCCAGGGCATCTCCTATGACTACACCTTC.

V is TRBV7-2 and J is TRBJ2-3; D call uncertain. The V and J ends lost 1 base and 4 bases respectively, with 6 bases between them. Per the germline V gene, CDR1 is SGHTA and CDR2 is FQGNSA. CDR3 length equals 13 residues. The CDR3 nucleotides read TGTGCCAGCAGCTTAGAAGGGCCAGATACGCAGTATTTT. Protein product: CASSLEGPDTQYF.

J is TRBJ2-5 and V is TRBV7-9; 16 bases align to TRBD2. This CDR3 spans 17 amino acids. V was pared by 5 bases and J by 5 bases, with 8 bases of the junction left unmatched. The V gene's germline CDR1 is SEHNR and CDR2 FQNEAQ (reference sequence). DNA of the CDR3: TGTGCCAGCAGCCCCCCGGGACTAGCGGGGGGGTACGAGACCCAGTACTTC. Amino acid sequence: CASSPPGLAGGYETQYF.

The chain employs TRBV11-2 and TRBJ2-1; D is perhaps TRBD2 (5 bases). Trimming removed 3 bases from V and 10 bases from J, with 10 bases in between. Germline V gene sequence: CDR1 SGHAT, CDR2 FQNNGV. The length of the CDR3 is 12 residues. The CDR3 is CASSFGGVEQFF. DNA of the CDR3: TGTGCCAGCAGCTTTGGAGGCGTCGAGCAGTTCTTC.

Judged by abundance, this clone is medium-sized. The rearrangement uses TRBV4-3 and TRBJ2-7; 9 nucleotides line up with TRBD2. This CDR3 is 16 amino acids long. The V gene's germline CDR1 is LGHNA and CDR2 YSLEER. V was clipped by 4 bases and J by 3 bases; unmatched bases: 10. This chain's CDR3 is CASSLEAGGPFYEQYF. The CDR3 DNA is TGCGCCAGCAGCCTGGAAGCGGGGGGCCCTTTCTACGAGCAGTACTTC.

The chain links TRBV4-1 to TRBJ1-4; unclear D gene. V lost 3 bases, J lost 7 bases, and 15 bases lay in between. The CDR3 contains 15 residues. Germline values: CDR1 MGHRA, CDR2 YSYEKL. CDR3 bases: TGCGCCAGCAGCCACGGGGAAGTATATGGTGAAAAACTGTTTTTT. Residues: CASSHGEVYGEKLFF.

This chain joins TRBV9 and TRBJ2-5; perhaps D is TRBD1 or TRBD2 (5 bases each). The CDR3 totals 14 residues. Germline CDR1 reads SGDLS; CDR2 reads YYNGEE. Trimming took off 3 bases at V and 4 bases at J, with 13 bases between the two ends. CDR3 sequence (DNA): TGTGCCAGCAGCGAACGGGGCCGCCTAGAGACCCAGTACTTC. It is translated as CASSERGRLETQYF.

This clone was counted between two and nine times. The CDR3 reads CASRPGFLSNQPQHF. The CDR3 DNA is TGTGCCAGTAGACCAGGGTTTTTAAGCAATCAGCCCCAGCATTTT. The chain joins TRBV19 to TRBJ1-5; perhaps TRBD1 as D (5 bases). CDR3 length: 15 residues. Germline V CDR1 and CDR2: LNHDA, SQIVND (reference sequence). V lost 6 bases, J lost 1 base, and 13 bases lay in between. The variable domain in full, completed from reference TRBV19 and TRBJ1-5, reads DGGITQSPKYLFRKEGQNVTLSCEQNLNHDAMYWYRQDPGQGLRLIYYSQIVNDFQKGDIAEGYSVSREKKESFPLTVTSAQKNPTAFYLCASRPGFLSNQPQHFGDGTRLSIL.

J is TRBJ1-4 and V is TRBV7-2; D is possibly TRBD1 (5 bases). The CDR3 totals 14 residues. V gave up 5 bases and J gave up 4 bases, with 11 bases separating them. Germline V lookup: CDR1 SGHTA, CDR2 FQGNSA. The CDR3 sequence is CASSRPGFNEKLFF. In DNA, the CDR3 is TGTGCCAGCAGCCGTCCAGGGTTTAATGAAAAACTGTTTTTT.

The chain combines TRBV2 with TRBJ2-1; 16 bases align to TRBD2. J was trimmed by 13 bases and V by 6 bases; bases with no gene match: 12. The CDR3 is made up of 16 amino acids. Germline assignment: CDR1 SNHLY and CDR2 FYNNEI. CDR3 in DNA: TGTGCCAGCAGCGCACTGAAGGGACTAGCGGGGGGGCGTCAGTTCTTC. Its protein product is CASSALKGLAGGRQFF.

V usage is TRBV4-1 and J usage is TRBJ2-7; D may be TRBD2 (5 bases). CDR3 length: 15 residues. The V gene's germline CDR1 is MGHRA and CDR2 YSYEKL. The V and J ends lost 3 bases and 0 bases respectively, with 12 bases between them. CDR3 nucleotide sequence: TGCGCCAGCAGCCAGGTTGCCGGGATCTCCTACGAGCAGTACTTC. Translation: CASSQVAGISYEQYF.

The chain uses TRBV25-1 and TRBJ1-4, with a tentative D call TRBD1 (5 bases). The length of the CDR3 is 13 residues. V was pared by 6 bases and J by 8 bases, with 13 bases between. The germline CDR1 and CDR2 sequences are MGHDK and SYGVNS. CDR3 residues: CASRDGGREKLFF. Here the CDR3 DNA reads TGTGCCAGCAGGGACGGGGGAAGGGAAAAACTGTTTTTT. Combining the CDR3 with reference TRBV25-1 and TRBJ1-4 gives the whole variable domain EADIYQTPRYLVIGTGKKITLECSQTMGHDKMYWYQQDPGMELHLIHYSYGVNSTEKGDLSSESTVSRIRTEHFPLTLESARPSHTSQYLCASRDGGREKLFFGSGTQLSVL.

A few counts support this clone. V usage is TRBV5-1 and J usage is TRBJ1-1; no clear D gene. CDR1 is SGHRS and CDR2 is YFSETQ in the germline V gene. The CDR3 has 13 amino acids. Trimming stripped 1 base from V and 1 base from J, with 5 bases between. CDR3 in amino acids: CASSLMENTEAFF. As DNA, the CDR3 is TGCGCCAGCAGCTTGATGGAGAACACTGAAGCTTTCTTT.

Written as DNA, the CDR3 is TGTGCCAGCAGCTCTGGACCGATGGTCGGGGAGCTGTTTTTT. Translation: CASSSGPMVGELFF. The chain has TRBV7-2 and TRBJ2-2; D unclear. The CDR3 has 14 residues. Germline V gives CDR1 SGHTA, CDR2 FQGNSA. Trimming left V 4 bases short and J 7 bases short, with 13 bases between.

Only a few counts were recorded for this clone. The chain couples TRBV9 to TRBJ2-2; D might be TRBD2 (6 bases). CDR1 is SGDLS and CDR2 is YYNGEE in the germline V gene. V gave up 3 bases and J gave up 2 bases, with 11 bases separating them. The length of the CDR3 is 15 residues. In DNA form, the CDR3 reads TGTGCCAGCAGCGAGTTGGGACTTAACACCGGGGAGCTGTTTTTT. Translated: CASSELGLNTGELFF.

The chain recombines TRBV5-1 with TRBJ1-1; D may be TRBD1 (6 bases). With 5 bases removed from V and 5 bases from J, the gap between germline ends came to 13 bases. The CDR3 sequence is 13 residues long. Germline V lookup: CDR1 SGHRS, CDR2 YFSETQ. For the CDR3, the DNA is TGCGCCAGCAGTCCCGGGACACAGACTGAAGCTTTCTTT. It translates to CASSPGTQTEAFF. The variable domain in full, with the rest retrieved from reference TRBV5-1 and TRBJ1-1, is KAGVTQTPRYLIKTRGQQVTLSCSPISGHRSVSWYQQTPGQGLQFLFEYFSETQRNKGNFPGRFSGRQFSNSRSEMNVSTLELGDSALYLCASSPGTQTEAFFGQGTRLTVV.

V is TRBV5-6 and J is TRBJ1-2; unclear D gene. Germline lookup yields CDR1 SGHDT and CDR2 YYEEEE. The V gene lost 2 bases and the J gene lost 11 bases, with 16 bases spanning the gap. This CDR3 is 13 amino acids long. CDR3 sequence: CASSFSSGGKYTF. CDR3 DNA sequence: TGTGCCAGCAGCTTCAGTTCAGGCGGAAAGTACACCTTC.

The gene calls are TRBV5-6 and TRBJ2-3; 7 bases are a match to TRBD1. This CDR3 contains 12 residues. Germline CDR1 is SGHDT and CDR2 is YYEEEE. V gave up 3 bases and J gave up 10 bases; unmatched junction bases: 5. In DNA form, the CDR3 reads TGTGCCAGCAGCTCCACAGGGGTCGCGCAGTATTTT. Residues: CASSSTGVAQYF.

The chain uses TRBV9 and TRBJ2-5; possibly TRBD1 for D (5 bases). Germline loops: CDR1 SGDLS, CDR2 YYNGEE. This CDR3 spans 15 amino acids. Trimming pared 0 bases from V and 3 bases from J, leaving 12 bases between. CDR3 sequence reads: CASSVGADKKETQYF. The CDR3 DNA is TGTGCCAGCAGCGTAGGGGCGGACAAAAAAGAGACCCAGTACTTC.

This clone appeared a few times. This chain connects TRBV30 to TRBJ1-1, with D possibly matching TRBD1 (5 bases). V dropped 4 bases and J dropped 4 bases, with 16 bases sitting between them. The CDR3 contains 14 residues. In germline, CDR1 is GTSNPN, CDR2 SVGIG (reference sequence). The CDR3 loop reads CAWKSNQGVTEAFF. In nucleotides, the CDR3 is TGTGCCTGGAAAAGTAACCAGGGAGTCACTGAAGCTTTCTTT. The whole variable domain, filled in from reference TRBV30 and TRBJ1-1, reads SQTIHQWPATLVQPVGSPLSLECTVEGTSNPNLYWYRQAAGRGLQLLFYSVGIGQISSEVPQNLSASRPQDRQFILSSKKLLLSDSGFYLCAWKSNQGVTEAFFGQGTRLTVV.

The chain employs TRBV9 and TRBJ1-1; D is undetermined. Trimming stripped 0 bases from V and 5 bases from J, with 11 bases between. The germline gives CDR1 SGDLS, CDR2 YYNGEE. The CDR3 consists of 14 residues. The CDR3 DNA follows: TGTGCCAGCAGCGTAGTGAATGCGGGGACTGAAGCTTTCTTT. The encoded protein is CASSVVNAGTEAFF.

This chain joins TRBV10-1 and TRBJ1-4, with TRBD1 matching over 7 bases. Trimming cost V 7 bases and J 2 bases; bases outside gene matches: 10. This CDR3 region has 16 residues. Germline assignment: CDR1 WNHNN and CDR2 SYGVQD (reference sequence). CDR3 sequence reads: CASKETGSLTNEKLFF. DNA for the CDR3: TGCGCCAGCAAAGAGACAGGGTCCCTCACTAATGAAAAACTGTTTTTT.

CDR3 DNA: TGCGCCAGCAGCCAAAACCTTCTTCCGGGACAGGGGAACACTGAAGCTTTCTTT. This encodes CASSQNLLPGQGNTEAFF. V usage is TRBV4-1 and J usage is TRBJ1-1, with 9 nucleotides matching TRBD1. CDR1 is MGHRA and CDR2 is YSYEKL in the germline V gene. This CDR3 contains 18 residues. Trimming removed 2 bases from V and 1 base from J; junction bases left unmatched: 11.

This clone is judged medium-sized (0.01 to 0.1%). The chain carries TRBV7-9 and TRBJ1-1; 7 bases fit TRBD1. V was clipped by 6 bases and J by 0 bases; unmatched bases: 7. Germline CDR1 and CDR2: SEHNR and FQNEAQ (reference sequence). The CDR3 is made up of 15 amino acids. CDR3 amino acids: CASSFRQGVNTEAFF. The CDR3 DNA reads TGTGCCAGCAGTTTTCGACAGGGCGTGAACACTGAAGCTTTCTTT.

The chain combines TRBV2 with TRBJ1-1, with D possibly being TRBD1 (5 bases). The CDR3 is 15 amino acids. Per the germline V gene, CDR1 is SNHLY and CDR2 is FYNNEI. The V gene lost 5 bases and the J gene lost 2 bases, with 15 bases spanning the gap. CDR3 sequence: CASSSGGPRNTEAFF. The CDR3 DNA is TGTGCCAGCAGTTCTGGGGGACCGCGAAACACTGAAGCTTTCTTT.

This rearrangement joins TRBV7-9 to TRBJ2-7; 7 nucleotides align to TRBD1. Germline V gene lookup returns CDR1 SEHNR and CDR2 FQNEAQ (reference sequence). The ends lost 5 bases at V and 4 bases at J; junction bases unmatched: 8. The CDR3 runs 14 residues. For the CDR3, the DNA is TGTGCCAGCAGCCAACCGGGACAGAATTACGAGCAGTACTTC. Protein product: CASSQPGQNYEQYF.